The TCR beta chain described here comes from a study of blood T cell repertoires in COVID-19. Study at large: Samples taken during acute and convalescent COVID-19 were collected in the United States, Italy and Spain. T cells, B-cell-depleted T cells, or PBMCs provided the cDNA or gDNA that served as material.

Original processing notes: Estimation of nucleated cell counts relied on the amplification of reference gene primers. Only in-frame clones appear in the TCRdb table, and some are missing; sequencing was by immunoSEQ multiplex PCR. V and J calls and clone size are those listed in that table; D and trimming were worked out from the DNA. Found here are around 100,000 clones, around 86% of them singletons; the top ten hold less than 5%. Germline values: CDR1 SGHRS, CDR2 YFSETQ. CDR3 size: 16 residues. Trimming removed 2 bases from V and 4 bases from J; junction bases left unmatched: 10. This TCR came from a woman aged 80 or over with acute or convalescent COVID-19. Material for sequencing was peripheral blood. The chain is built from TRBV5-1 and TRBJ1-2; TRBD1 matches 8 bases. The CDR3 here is CASSFGQGARGYGYTF. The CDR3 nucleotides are TGCGCCAGCAGCTTTGGCCAGGGGGCGCGCGGCTATGGCTACACCTTC.